Listed below are T cell receptor beta chains from one sample, sequenced in a study of cytomegalovirus exposure and HLA in healthy donors. Measured with immunoSEQ multiplex PCR; TCRdb has only the in-frame clones, and not every one. Of around 170,000 clones in the sample, approximately 75% were seen once. The sample consisted of PBMCs. All receptors derive from a girl under 18 in good health and CMV-seronegative. Each CDR3 is given with its conserved first and last residue. Fields, in order: V gene, J gene, D gene, CDR3 protein, CDR3 DNA. A D gene is named only where the DNA matches it firmly.

v_gene: TRBV19; j_gene: TRBJ1-2; d_gene: TRBD1; CDR3aa: CASREEDRGHGYTF; CDR3nt: TGTGCCAGTAGGGAAGAAGACAGGGGCCATGGCTACACCTTC
v_gene: TRBV27; j_gene: TRBJ2-3; d_gene: .; CDR3aa: CASSLSLTDTQYF; CDR3nt: TGTGCCAGCAGTTTATCACTCACAGATACGCAGTATTTT
v_gene: TRBV9; j_gene: TRBJ1-2; d_gene: .; CDR3aa: CASSQTQGLVGYTF; CDR3nt: TGTGCCAGCAGCCAGACACAGGGTTTAGTTGGCTACACCTTC
v_gene: TRBV2; j_gene: TRBJ2-3; d_gene: TRBD2; CDR3aa: CASSALAGVRDTQYF; CDR3nt: TGTGCCAGCAGTGCCCTAGCGGGGGTGCGGGATACGCAGTATTTT
v_gene: TRBV11-3; j_gene: TRBJ2-1; d_gene: TRBD1; CDR3aa: CASSWTGGGNEQFF; CDR3nt: TGTGCCAGCAGTTGGACAGGGGGTGGAAATGAGCAGTTCTTC
v_gene: TRBV6-1; j_gene: TRBJ1-4; d_gene: .; CDR3aa: CASSEVRWSGHQEKLFF; CDR3nt: TGTGCCAGCAGTGAAGTCCGATGGTCAGGGCATCAAGAAAAACTGTTTTTT
v_gene: TRBV11-2; j_gene: TRBJ1-2; d_gene: .; CDR3aa: CASSRGAGDIYGYTF; CDR3nt: TGTGCCAGCAGCCGGGGGGCAGGGGACATCTATGGCTACACCTTC
v_gene: TRBV5-1; j_gene: TRBJ1-4; d_gene: TRBD1; CDR3aa: CASRPDRQGQSNEKLFF; CDR3nt: TGCGCCAGCAGGCCCGACCGACAGGGGCAGAGTAATGAAAAACTGTTTTTT
v_gene: TRBV2; j_gene: TRBJ1-1; d_gene: .; CDR3aa: CASSAMNTEAFF; CDR3nt: TGTGCCAGCAGTGCCATGAACACTGAAGCTTTCTTT
v_gene: TRBV13; j_gene: TRBJ2-1; d_gene: TRBD2; CDR3aa: CASLLAGGPNEQFF; CDR3nt: TGTGCCAGCCTACTAGCGGGGGGGCCGAATGAGCAGTTCTTC
v_gene: TRBV15; j_gene: TRBJ1-4; d_gene: .; CDR3aa: CATSRDQTAGEKLFF; CDR3nt: TGTGCCACCAGCAGAGATCAGACAGCTGGGGAAAAACTGTTTTTT
v_gene: TRBV18; j_gene: TRBJ1-5; d_gene: .; CDR3aa: CASSPQEGNQPQHF; CDR3nt: TGTGCCAGCTCACCACAAGAGGGCAATCAGCCCCAGCATTTT
v_gene: TRBV18; j_gene: TRBJ1-5; d_gene: .; CDR3aa: CASSGGLSNQPQHF; CDR3nt: TGTGCCAGCTCAGGCGGGCTCAGCAATCAGCCCCAGCATTTT
v_gene: TRBV11-2; j_gene: TRBJ1-5; d_gene: .; CDR3aa: CASSFYRTCQHF; CDR3nt: TGTGCCAGCAGCTTTTACCGGACTTGCCAGCATTTT
v_gene: TRBV5-1; j_gene: TRBJ2-7; d_gene: .; CDR3aa: CASSSRPRGKTYEQYF; CDR3nt: TGCGCCAGCAGCTCCAGACCCCGGGGAAAAACCTACGAGCAGTACTTC